These 31 T cell receptor beta chains originate from one sample sequenced in a study of blood T cell repertoires in COVID-19. Sequenced by immunoSEQ multiplex PCR; TCRdb stores in-frame clones only, minus some. The sample has 150,000 or so clones, 88% seen once. Material: PBMCs or T cells enriched from blood (not recorded which). The receptors here all came from a woman in her thirties with acute COVID-19.

The gene calls are TRBV7-6 and TRBJ1-3; D is undetermined. Germline CDR1 reads SGHVS; CDR2 reads FNYEAQ. This CDR3 spans 16 amino acids. V dropped 1 base and J dropped 4 bases, with 14 bases sitting between them. The CDR3 protein is CASSLGPLGVGNTIYF. As DNA, the CDR3 is TGTGCCAGCAGCTTAGGCCCCCTCGGAGTCGGAAACACCATATATTTT.

The genes are TRBV28 and TRBJ1-1; TRBD1 is a possible D gene (6 bases). The CDR3 is 13 residues long. Germline loops: CDR1 MDHEN, CDR2 SYDVKM. The ends were cut back, 3 bases at V and 4 bases at J, with 9 bases in the middle. CDR3 residues: CASSLSQGTEAFF. CDR3 coding DNA: TGTGCCAGCAGTTTGTCACAGGGCACTGAAGCTTTCTTT.

The chain couples TRBV18 to TRBJ2-7, with 8 bases aligning to TRBD1. V dropped 5 bases and J dropped 3; count of bases not matched to a gene: 9. Germline assignment: CDR1 KGHSH and CDR2 LQKENI. CDR3 length equals 15 residues. The CDR3 protein is CASSADRGWNYEQYF. The CDR3 DNA reads as TGTGCCAGCTCAGCCGACAGGGGTTGGAACTACGAGCAGTACTTC.

CDR3 residues: CASSITGTGSEQYF. Written as DNA, the CDR3 is TGTGCCAGTAGTATAACAGGGACAGGGAGCGAGCAGTACTTC. The chain recombines TRBV19 with TRBJ2-7; 9 bases match TRBD1. CDR3 length: 14 residues. Germline CDR1 LNHDA, CDR2 SQIVND (reference sequence). V lost 2 bases to trimming and J lost 6 bases; unmatched junction nucleotides: 5.

The CDR3 DNA reads as TGTGCCAGCAGCCCAAGACTAGTATCCTACAATGAGCAGTTCTTC. Its protein product is CASSPRLVSYNEQFF. V and J are TRBV3-1 (or the pseudogene TRBV3-2) and TRBJ2-1; possible D gene TRBD2, 6 bases. Germline V lookup: CDR1 LGHDT, CDR2 YNNKEL (reference sequence). Trimming removed 4 bases at V and 1 base at J, with 11 bases between. The length of the CDR3 is 15 residues.

This chain joins TRBV28 and TRBJ1-1, with 7 bases matching TRBD1. CDR3 length equals 15 residues. Per the germline V gene, CDR1 is MDHEN and CDR2 is SYDVKM. V was clipped by 4 bases and J by 6 bases; unmatched bases: 11. CDR3: CASSSQTGTRAEAFF. The CDR3 bases are TGTGCCAGCAGTTCACAGACAGGGACCCGGGCTGAAGCTTTCTTT.

The J gene is TRBJ1-6, the V gene TRBV3-1 (or the pseudogene TRBV3-2), with D possibly being TRBD1 (5 bases). Germline CDR1 and CDR2: LGHDT and YNNKEL (reference sequence). The CDR3 consists of 14 residues. V lost 1 base, J lost 8 bases, and 9 bases lay in between. The CDR3 DNA reads TGTGCCAGCAGCCAAGGCTGGGGGGATTCACCCCTCCACTTT. Translated: CASSQGWGDSPLHF.

CDR3 bases: TGTGCCAGCAGCCAAACCGGGACAGGGTACCACGAGCAGTACTTC. Its protein product is CASSQTGTGYHEQYF. This rearrangement joins TRBV3-1 (or the pseudogene TRBV3-2) to TRBJ2-7; 9 bases map to TRBD1. There are 15 residues in the CDR3. V dropped 2 bases and J dropped 5; count of bases not matched to a gene: 7. In germline, CDR1 is LGHDT, CDR2 YNNKEL (reference sequence).

V and J are TRBV7-2 and TRBJ2-1, with TRBD1 matching over 7 bases. With 0 bases clipped from V and 2 bases from J, the junction kept 1 base outside the gene matches. This CDR3 is built from 15 residues. The V gene's germline CDR1 is SGHTA and CDR2 FQGNSA. The CDR3 DNA sequence: TGTGCCAGCAGCTTAGCTACAGGGGCCTACAATGAGCAGTTCTTC. It specifies CASSLATGAYNEQFF.

As regards this clone: At one end, the junction sequence differs from germline, possibly due to a read error. The rearrangement joins TRBV7-7 to TRBJ2-1; D uncertain. CDR1 and CDR2 from the germline V gene are SSHAT and FNYEAQ (reference sequence). This CDR3 comprises 15 residues. CDR3 DNA: TGTGCTAGCAGCTTAGGACCACTATCATCCAATGAGCAGTTCTTC. This gives the protein CASSLGPLSSNEQFF.

The rearrangement uses TRBV7-9 and TRBJ1-3; D remains ambiguous. Germline V gene sequence: CDR1 SEHNR, CDR2 FQNEAQ (reference sequence). The CDR3 sequence is 16 residues long. The germline V and J ends were trimmed by 5 bases and 0 bases, with 14 bases remaining between them. The CDR3 DNA reads as TGTGCCAGCAGCCCCTCCATGGTGAGCTCTGGAAACACCATATATTTT. The encoded protein is CASSPSMVSSGNTIYF.

This chain links TRBV6-2 or TRBV6-3 with TRBJ2-2, with D unclear. Trimming shortened V by 4 bases and J by 5 bases, and 8 bases separated the two germline ends. Per germline, CDR1 MNHEY and CDR2 SVGEGT. The CDR3 totals 13 residues. CDR3 amino acids: CASSFEETGELFF. CDR3 in DNA: TGTGCCAGCAGTTTTGAGGAAACCGGGGAGCTGTTTTTT.

The chain combines TRBV28 with TRBJ2-6; no reliable D call. V was clipped by 4 bases and J by 0 bases, with 4 bases between them. The length of the CDR3 is 14 residues. Germline V CDR1 and CDR2: MDHEN, SYDVKM. The DNA of the CDR3 is TGTGCCAGCAGTTCCCTCTCTGGGGCCAACGTCCTGACTTTC. Its protein product is CASSSLSGANVLTF.

V and J are TRBV7-2 and TRBJ2-5; D is ambiguous. The CDR3 is 14 residues long. Between the trimmed V and J ends, which lost 6 bases and 2 bases, there was a span of 13 bases. Germline CDR1 and CDR2: SGHTA and FQGNSA. The DNA for the CDR3 is TGTGCCAGCAGAGTTTCTAGTTCTCAAGAGACCCAGTACTTC. It codes for CASRVSSSQETQYF. Variable domain in full (rest from reference TRBV7-2 and TRBJ2-5): GAGVSQSPSNKVTEKGKDVELRCDPISGHTALYWYRQSLGQGLEFLIYFQGNSAPDKSGLPSDRFSAERTGGSVSTLTIQRTQQEDSAVYLCASRVSSSQETQYFGPGTRLLVL.

The chain has TRBV30 and TRBJ1-2; TRBD1 agrees at 9 bases. With V trimmed by 4 bases and J by 4 bases, 10 bases remained unmatched. CDR1 is GTSNPN, CDR2 SVGIG, per germline (reference sequence). This CDR3 comprises 15 residues. CDR3 DNA sequence: TGTGCCTGGATAGAACAGGGGGCGCGGGGCTATGGCTACACCTTC. Its protein product is CAWIEQGARGYGYTF.

The V call is TRBV3-1 (or the pseudogene TRBV3-2), the J call TRBJ2-5, with a possible D match to TRBD1 (5 bases). Germline values: CDR1 LGHDT, CDR2 YNNKEL (reference sequence). V was clipped by 2 bases and J by 2 bases, with 6 bases between them. The CDR3 totals 13 residues. Here the CDR3 DNA reads TGTGCCAGCAGCCAAAGGGGTCAAGAGACCCAGTACTTC. This codes for CASSQRGQETQYF.

This clone was found once. The V call is TRBV5-1, the J call TRBJ2-7; 12 bases map to TRBD1. Germline lookup yields CDR1 SGHRS and CDR2 YFSETQ. Unmatched junction bases numbered 10, after V lost 2 bases and J lost 7 bases. The CDR3 spans 16 residues. CDR3 amino acids: CASSLNPGQGAREQYF. The CDR3 region has the DNA TGCGCCAGCAGCTTAAACCCGGGACAGGGGGCACGGGAGCAGTACTTC.

The V and J genes are TRBV2 and TRBJ2-2; 8 nucleotides agree with TRBD2. Germline CDR1 reads SNHLY; CDR2 reads FYNNEI. The CDR3 is 14 amino acids. The trim removed 4 bases at V and 5 bases at J, leaving 3 bases unmatched. CDR3 nucleotides: TGTGCCAGCAGTGCCGGCGGGAGGACCGGGGAGCTGTTTTTT. Its translation: CASSAGGRTGELFF. The full variable domain, its missing parts supplied by reference TRBV2 and TRBJ2-2, is EPEVTQTPSHQVTQMGQEVILRCVPISNHLYFYWYRQILGQKVEFLVSFYNNEISEKSEIFDDQFSVERPDGSNFTLKIRSTKLEDSAMYFCASSAGGRTGELFFGEGSRLTVL.

The CDR3: CASSQDFDFGPLHF. CDR3 DNA: TGTGCCAGCAGCCAAGACTTCGACTTTGGGCCCCTCCACTTT. V is TRBV4-2 and J is TRBJ1-6; D is uncertain. The CDR3 has 14 residues. Trimming removed 0 bases from V and 13 bases from J, with 13 bases in between. CDR1 and CDR2 from the germline V gene are LGHNA and YNFKEQ.

In DNA form, the CDR3 reads TGTGCCAGCAGCGTACTGGGACAGCCTCTCTCCTACGAGCAGTACTTC. This codes for CASSVLGQPLSYEQYF. The chain couples TRBV7-2 to TRBJ2-7; the match to TRBD1 covers 7 bases. V gave up 5 bases and J gave up 0 bases; unmatched junction bases: 10. The length of the CDR3 is 16 residues. CDR1 and CDR2 from the germline V gene are SGHTA and FQGNSA.

Note on this clone: One end of the junction is discordant with germline, which a read error may explain. This sequence joins TRBV5-1 and TRBJ1-1; 7 bases agree with TRBD1. The CDR3 contains 14 residues. CDR1 is SGHRS and CDR2 is YFSETQ in the germline V gene. CDR3 DNA sequence: TGCGCCAGCGGTACGATGACAGGGAACTCTGAAGCTTTCTTT. Protein sequence: CASGTMTGNSEAFF.

The rearrangement links TRBV10-3 to TRBJ1-1; a possible D gene is TRBD1 (5 bases). V was cut by 6 bases and J by 3 bases, with 11 bases left in between. CDR1 is ENHRY and CDR2 is SYGVKD in the germline V gene. This CDR3 contains 13 residues. For the CDR3, the DNA is TGTGCCATCAGATCAGACAGATACACTGAAGCTTTCTTT. Protein product: CAIRSDRYTEAFF.

This chain uses TRBV5-4 with TRBJ1-1; no firm D call. Per germline, CDR1 SGHNT and CDR2 YYREEE (reference sequence). This CDR3 is 15 amino acids long. Trimming left V 3 bases short and J 3 bases short, with 15 bases between. CDR3 nucleotides: TGTGCCAGCAGCTCTGGAGGAGTGGGCTACACTGAAGCTTTCTTT. This encodes CASSSGGVGYTEAFF.

This rearrangement joins TRBV30 to TRBJ2-5, with TRBD2 as a possible D gene (5 bases). This CDR3 spans 12 amino acids. Between the trimmed V and J ends, which lost 1 base and 3 bases, there was a span of 6 bases. CDR1 and CDR2 (germline): GTSNPN, SVGIG (reference sequence). DNA of the CDR3: TGTGCCTGGAGTGATAGCGAAGAGACCCAGTACTTC. Its protein is CAWSDSEETQYF.

The chain joins TRBV28 to TRBJ2-7; 9 nucleotides line up with TRBD1. J was trimmed by 3 bases and V by 2 bases; bases with no gene match: 8. The CDR3 is 16 residues long. Germline CDR1 and CDR2: MDHEN and SYDVKM. As DNA, the CDR3 is TGTGCCAGCAGTTTACGCGCGGGACAGGGACTCTACGAGCAGTACTTC. Translated: CASSLRAGQGLYEQYF. Full variable domain (remainder filled in from reference TRBV28 and TRBJ2-7): DVKVTQSSRYLVKRTGEKVFLECVQDMDHENMFWYRQDPGLGLRLIYFSYDVKMKEKGDIPEGYSVSREKKERFSLILESASTNQTSMYLCASSLRAGQGLYEQYFGPGTRLTVT.

The chain couples TRBV7-9 to TRBJ2-6; TRBD2 agrees at 11 bases. With 1 base clipped from V and 2 bases from J, the junction kept 4 bases outside the gene matches. There are 18 residues in the CDR3. CDR1 is SEHNR and CDR2 is FQNEAQ in the germline V gene (reference sequence). In DNA, the CDR3 is TGTGCCAGCAGCTTAGGTACTAGCGGGAGCCCTGGGGCCAACGTCCTGACTTTC. Its protein product is CASSLGTSGSPGANVLTF. Full variable domain (remainder filled in from reference TRBV7-9 and TRBJ2-6): DTGVSQNPRHKITKRGQNVTFRCDPISEHNRLYWYRQTLGQGPEFLTYFQNEAQLEKSRLLSDRFSAERPKGSFSTLEIQRTEQGDSAMYLCASSLGTSGSPGANVLTFGAGSRLTVL.

The V call is TRBV25-1, the J call TRBJ2-7, with 10 bases matching TRBD1. The CDR3 is 14 amino acids. J lost 5 bases, V lost 5 bases, and 6 bases had no gene match. Germline CDR1 and CDR2: MGHDK and SYGVNS. CDR3 DNA: TGTGCCAGCAGTAAAGGACAGGGGGTTAACGAGCAGTACTTC. This codes for CASSKGQGVNEQYF.

V gene TRBV7-2 combines with J gene TRBJ1-5; TRBD1 is a possible D gene (5 bases). CDR3 length: 15 residues. Germline V lookup: CDR1 SGHTA, CDR2 FQGNSA. The V end lost 5 bases, the J end lost 3 bases, and 14 bases lay between the germline ends. CDR3 in DNA: TGTGCCAGCAGCCCCGCCGGGACTACCAATCAGCCCCAGCATTTT. It codes for CASSPAGTTNQPQHF. The full variable domain, completed using reference TRBV7-2 and TRBJ1-5, is GAGVSQSPSNKVTEKGKDVELRCDPISGHTALYWYRQSLGQGLEFLIYFQGNSAPDKSGLPSDRFSAERTGGSVSTLTIQRTQQEDSAVYLCASSPAGTTNQPQHFGDGTRLSIL.

The chain carries TRBV16 and TRBJ1-2; D perhaps matches TRBD1 (6 bases). The germline V gene encodes CDR1 KGHSY and CDR2 FQNENV. This CDR3 has 13 amino acids. The V gene lost 6 bases and the J gene lost 6 bases, with 14 bases spanning the gap. The CDR3, as DNA: TGTGCCAGCAGTCCACAGGGAAACAATGGCTACACCTTC. Its protein product is CASSPQGNNGYTF.

The gene calls are TRBV24-1 and TRBJ1-2; D gene uncertain. Between the trimmed V and J ends, which lost 1 base and 8 bases, there was a span of 10 bases. CDR3 size: 13 residues. Germline-derived CDR1 and CDR2 are KGHDR and SFDVKD. CDR3 DNA: TGTGCCACCAGTGATTTTGCAGGTGGCGGCTACACCTTC. This codes for CATSDFAGGGYTF.

V is TRBV6-5 and J is TRBJ1-6; weak D call: TRBD1 (5 bases). Germline V gene data show CDR1 as MNHEY and CDR2 as SVGAGI. V dropped 9 bases and J dropped 7 bases, with 13 bases sitting between them. The CDR3 length is 13 residues. The CDR3 region has the DNA TGTGCCAGTCATCAGGGTTGGAATTCACCCCTCCACTTT. Its translation: CASHQGWNSPLHF.